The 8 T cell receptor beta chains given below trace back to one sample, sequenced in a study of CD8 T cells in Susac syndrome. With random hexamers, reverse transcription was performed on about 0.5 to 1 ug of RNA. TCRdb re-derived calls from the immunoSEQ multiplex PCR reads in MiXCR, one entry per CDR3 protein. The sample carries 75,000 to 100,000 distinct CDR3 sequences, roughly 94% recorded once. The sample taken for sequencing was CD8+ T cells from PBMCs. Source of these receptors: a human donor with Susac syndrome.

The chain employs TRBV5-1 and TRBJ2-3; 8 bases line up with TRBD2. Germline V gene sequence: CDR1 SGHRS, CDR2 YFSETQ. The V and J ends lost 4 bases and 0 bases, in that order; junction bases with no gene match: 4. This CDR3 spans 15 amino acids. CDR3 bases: TGCGCCAGCAGCCCTAGCGGGTTTAGCACAGATACGCAGTATTTT. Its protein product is CASSPSGFSTDTQYF.

CDR3 amino acids: CASSLVTAEQYF. The CDR3, as DNA: TGTGCCAGCAGCTTGGTAACGGCAGAGCAGTACTTC. The chain employs TRBV7-2 and TRBJ2-7, with D unclear. The CDR3 sequence is 12 residues long. V lost 3 bases, J lost 7 bases, and 10 bases lay in between. Germline V lookup: CDR1 SGHTA, CDR2 FQGNSA.

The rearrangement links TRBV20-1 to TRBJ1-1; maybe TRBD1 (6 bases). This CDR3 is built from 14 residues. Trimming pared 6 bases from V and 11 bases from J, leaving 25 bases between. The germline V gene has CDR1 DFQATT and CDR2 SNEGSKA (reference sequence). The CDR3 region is CSANLISQGPGAFF. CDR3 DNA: TGCAGTGCGAATCTGATTAGTCAGGGGCCGGGTGCTTTCTTT.

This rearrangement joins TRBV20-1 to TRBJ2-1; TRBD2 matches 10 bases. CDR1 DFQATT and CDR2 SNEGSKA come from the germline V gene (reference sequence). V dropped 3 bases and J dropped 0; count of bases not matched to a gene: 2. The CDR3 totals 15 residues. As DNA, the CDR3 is TGCAGTGCTAGGTCTAGCGGGAGCTCCTACAATGAGCAGTTCTTC. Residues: CSARSSGSSYNEQFF.

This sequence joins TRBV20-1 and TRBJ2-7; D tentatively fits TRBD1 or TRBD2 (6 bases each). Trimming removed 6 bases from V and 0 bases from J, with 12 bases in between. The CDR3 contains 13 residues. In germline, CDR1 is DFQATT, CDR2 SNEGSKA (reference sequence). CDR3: CSARGQHSYEQYF. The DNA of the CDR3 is TGCAGTGCGCGGGGACAACACTCCTACGAGCAGTACTTC.

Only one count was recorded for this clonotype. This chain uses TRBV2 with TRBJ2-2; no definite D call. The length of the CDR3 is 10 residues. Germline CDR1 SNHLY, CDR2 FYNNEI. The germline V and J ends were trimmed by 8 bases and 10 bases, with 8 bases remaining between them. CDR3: CASELTELFF. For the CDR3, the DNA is TGTGCCAGCGAGTTGACGGAGCTGTTTTTT.

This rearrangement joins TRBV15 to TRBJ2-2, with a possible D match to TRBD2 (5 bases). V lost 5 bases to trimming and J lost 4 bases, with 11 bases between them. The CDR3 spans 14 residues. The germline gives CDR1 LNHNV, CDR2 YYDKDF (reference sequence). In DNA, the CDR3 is TGTGCCACCAGCGGTGAACGGGGCACCGGGGAGCTGTTTTTT. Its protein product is CATSGERGTGELFF.

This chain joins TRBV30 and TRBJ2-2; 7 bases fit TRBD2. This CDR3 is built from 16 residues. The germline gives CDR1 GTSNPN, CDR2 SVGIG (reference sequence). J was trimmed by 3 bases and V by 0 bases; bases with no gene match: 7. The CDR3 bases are TGTGCCTGGAGTGTTGAGGGAGGGCCGCACACCGGGGAGCTGTTTTTT. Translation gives CAWSVEGGPHTGELFF.